The sequence of this T cell receptor (beta chain) was determined in a study of beta chain features in type 1 diabetes. Study findings and constraints: The VDJ junctions of type 1 diabetes patients carried fewer insertions and more deletions. Across all four CD4+ subsets, people with type 1 diabetes showed modestly shorter TCRB CDR3s.

Each of the CD4+ naive, central memory, regulatory and stem cell-like memory populations was sorted via CD45RO/CCR7/CD25/CD127/CD95/CD27. This CDR3 is 15 amino acids long. Germline V gene lookup returns CDR1 SGHTA and CDR2 FQGTGA. V was trimmed by 5 bases and J by 2 bases, leaving 13 bases between them. Reverse transcribing all isolated RNA meant expressed TCRB transcripts were sequenced. TCRdb's table, derived via immunoSEQ multiplex PCR, lists solely in-frame clones and lacks some. This sample has hundreds of thousands of clones; roughly an eighth occur once, and the top ten carry 0.017%. About this clone: What it binds is unknown.

The TCR sequence derives from a man under 40 with type 1 diabetes. Sequences were obtained from naive CD4+ T cells from blood. The V call is TRBV7-3, the J call TRBJ2-1; D is unclear. The CDR3 protein is CASSPRGGTYNEQFF. The CDR3 DNA sequence: TGTGCCAGCAGCCCCCGCGGCGGCACCTACAATGAGCAGTTCTTC.